A selection of T cell receptor beta chains follows, all from one sample in a study of T cell changes during pregnancy in multiple sclerosis. TCRdb keeps only in-frame clones here, not all; method: immunoSEQ multiplex PCR. The table lists roughly 40,000 clones, roughly nine tenths of them singletons. Specimen: CD4+ T cells from peripheral blood mononuclear cells, collected in the first trimester of pregnancy. These receptors came from a female donor with multiple sclerosis, enrolled in a pregnancy study. The CDR3 runs from the conserved cysteine through the conserved F or W. Each record gives: V gene, J gene, D gene, clone size, CDR3 DNA, CDR3 protein. A D gene is named only where the DNA matches it firmly. Size tells how often a clone was seen (once, few, many) or the class of an expanded clone, and some rows leave it out.

>TRBV7-9|TRBJ1-1|-|-
TGTGCCAGCTTCCCTCAAGGAGGGATGAACACTGAAGCTTTCTTT
CASFPQGGMNTEAFF
>TRBV10-2|TRBJ2-7|-|-
TGCGCCAGCAGTGCGCGCCAGGGTAGTACCTACGAGCAGTACTTC
CASSARQGSTYEQYF
>TRBV11-1|TRBJ2-1|TRBD2|-
TGTGCCAGCAGCTTAGCGGGAGGGCCAGTCAATGAGCAGTTCTTC
CASSLAGGPVNEQFF
>TRBV30|TRBJ1-5|TRBD1|-
TGTGCCTGGGGACAGGGAAATCAGCCCCAGCATTTT
CAWGQGNQPQHF
>TRBV9|TRBJ2-7|-|-
TGTGCCAGCAGCGTCGGGCCGGACAGCTACGAGCAGTACTTC
CASSVGPDSYEQYF
>TRBV29-1|TRBJ2-4|-|-
TGCAGCGTTGAAGACTTAGACCGGACAATAGCCAAAAACATTCAGTACTTC
CSVEDLDRTIAKNIQYF
>TRBV5-6|TRBJ2-7|TRBD2|-
TGTGCCAGCAGCTTGGTTGGGAGGGCCTACGAGCAGTACTTC
CASSLVGRAYEQYF
>TRBV9|TRBJ2-1|TRBD2|-
TGTGCCAGCAGCCTCCCAAGGGGACTAGCGGGACGGGGTTACTACAATGAGCAGTTCTTC
CASSLPRGLAGRGYYNEQFF
>TRBV2|TRBJ2-7|-|-
TGTGCCAGCAGTGAAGGTCCAGGATACGAGCAGTACTTC
CASSEGPGYEQYF
>TRBV4-2|TRBJ2-4|-|once
TGTGCCAGCAGCCGATCGACTAGAGGGGACATTCAGTACTTC
CASSRSTRGDIQYF
>TRBV5-1|TRBJ2-4|TRBD1|-
TGCGCCAGCAGACACTCGACAGGGTTCCAAAACATTCAGTACTTC
CASRHSTGFQNIQYF
>TRBV5-1|TRBJ1-1|-|-
TGCGCCAGCAGCCTCCTGGGGTCGGGGGGCATCACTGAAGCTTTCTTT
CASSLLGSGGITEAFF
>TRBV5-1|TRBJ1-1|-|-
TGCGCCAGCAGCTTGGGACAGGTGAACACTGAAGCTTTCTTT
CASSLGQVNTEAFF
>TRBV6-6|TRBJ2-2|-|-
TGTGCCAGCAGTTACTCGGACAGCGCCGGGGAGCTGTTTTTT
CASSYSDSAGELFF
>TRBV19|TRBJ2-2|-|-
TGTGCCAGTAGTTTAGACCCGGGAGGGGAGCTGTTTTTT
CASSLDPGGELFF
>TRBV19|TRBJ1-1|TRBD1|-
TGTGCCAGTAGTCCCCAGACAGGGATTAACACTGAAGCTTTCTTT
CASSPQTGINTEAFF
>TRBV29-1|TRBJ1-2|-|-
TGCAGCGTTGAGTGGGCGTCGAACTATGGCTACACCTTC
CSVEWASNYGYTF
>TRBV6-1|TRBJ2-5|-|-
TGTGCCAGTATTTCCACCCCGGCGGCGGGAGAGACCCAGTACTTC
CASISTPAAGETQYF
>TRBV5-4|TRBJ2-2|-|-
TGTGCCAGCAGCTTGTCCGCGAACACCGGGGAGCTGTTTTTT
CASSLSANTGELFF
>TRBV30|TRBJ1-1|-|-
TGTGCCTGGAGTTTACCCCCCCCACGGGATACTGAAGCTTTCTTT
CAWSLPPPRDTEAFF
>TRBV10-2|TRBJ1-5|TRBD1|-
TGCGCCAGCAGAACGGGACAGAAAGGTCAGCCCCAGCATTTT
CASRTGQKGQPQHF
>TRBV6-4|TRBJ1-2|TRBD1|-
TGTGCCAGCAGCCCTGGGACAGCGAACTATGGCTACACCTTC
CASSPGTANYGYTF
>TRBV7-8|TRBJ2-7|TRBD2|-
TGTGCCAGCAGCTTGACCGGGACTAGCGGCGAGCAGTACTTC
CASSLTGTSGEQYF
>TRBV5-1|TRBJ2-1|-|-
TGCGCCAGCAGCTTAGCTTACAATGAGCAGTTCTTC
CASSLAYNEQFF
>TRBV5-1|TRBJ2-7|TRBD1|once
TGCGCCAGCAGCTTGGATATGAGACAGGGCTACGAGCAGTACTTC
CASSLDMRQGYEQYF
>TRBV4-1|TRBJ2-7|TRBD2|-
TGCGCCAGCAGCCAAGCGTCGACTAGCGGGCCGTACGAGCAGTACTTC
CASSQASTSGPYEQYF